The rows below give T cell receptor beta chains drawn from one sample of a study of T cell repertoires in cytomegalovirus infection. Using its own MiXCR run on the reads, TCRdb lists one record per CDR3 protein. The profile shows 65,000 to 95,000 distinct CDR3 sequences, roughly 3.7% of them singletons. Specimen: PBMCs. All receptors derive from a human donor in good health (CMV status not recorded). Some clones in this sample may be carry-over from other donors' samples. The CDR3 runs from the conserved cysteine through the conserved F or W. The order of the fields is J gene, V gene, clone size, D gene, CDR3 protein, CDR3 DNA. D genes are given only for firm matches. The listing skips clone size in some rows; elsewhere it reads once, few, many or a size class.

J: TRBJ1-6
V: TRBV5-1
size: many
D: -
CDR3: CASSLGGSSYNSPLHF
DNA: TGCGCCAGCAGCTTGGGAGGGAGCTCCTATAATTCACCCCTCCACTTT

J: TRBJ2-7
V: TRBV12-3/TRBV12-4
size: -
D: -
CDR3: CASSPTRSGLREQYF
DNA: TGTGCCAGCAGTCCCACCAGATCCGGCCTTCGAGAGCAGTACTTC

J: TRBJ2-2
V: TRBV20-1
size: many
D: TRBD2
CDR3: CSARAALAVNTGELFF
DNA: TGCAGTGCTAGAGCAGCCCTAGCGGTGAACACCGGGGAGCTGTTTTTT

J: TRBJ1-2
V: TRBV6-6
size: many
D: -
CDR3: CASSQGFYGYTF
DNA: TGTGCCAGCAGCCAGGGGTTCTATGGCTACACCTTC

J: TRBJ2-2
V: TRBV19
size: many
D: -
CDR3: CASSIAGQATNTGELFF
DNA: TGTGCCAGTAGTATAGCTGGGCAGGCCACAAACACCGGGGAGCTGTTTTTT

J: TRBJ2-3
V: TRBV30
size: many
D: -
CDR3: CAWTRGDTQYF
DNA: TGTGCCTGGACCCGAGGAGATACGCAGTATTTT

J: TRBJ2-5
V: TRBV16
size: many
D: TRBD1
CDR3: CASSRPGQRQETQYF
DNA: TGTGCCAGCAGCCGCCCGGGACAGCGCCAAGAGACCCAGTACTTC

J: TRBJ1-1
V: TRBV7-9
size: many
D: TRBD1
CDR3: CASSLPGTGDTEAFF
DNA: TGTGCCAGCAGCTTACCTGGGACAGGGGACACTGAAGCTTTCTTT

J: TRBJ1-1
V: TRBV29-1
size: many
D: -
CDR3: CSAVRNTEAFF
DNA: TGCAGCGCCGTGAGAAACACTGAAGCTTTCTTT

J: TRBJ2-1
V: TRBV7-2
size: many
D: -
CDR3: CASSLAQGGPNEQFF
DNA: TGTGCCAGCAGCTTAGCACAGGGAGGACCTAATGAGCAGTTCTTC

J: TRBJ1-4
V: TRBV12-3/TRBV12-4
size: many
D: -
CDR3: CASSPQDGPEKLFF
DNA: TGTGCCAGCAGTCCACAGGACGGCCCCGAAAAACTGTTTTTT

J: TRBJ2-3
V: TRBV6-2/TRBV6-3
size: many
D: -
CDR3: CASSYGRQSSTDTQYF
DNA: TGTGCCAGCAGTTACGGGCGACAGTCGAGCACAGATACGCAGTATTTT

J: TRBJ2-5
V: TRBV20-1
size: many
D: TRBD2
CDR3: CSARALAGAQETQYF
DNA: TGCAGTGCTAGAGCACTAGCGGGGGCCCAAGAGACCCAGTACTTC

J: TRBJ2-1
V: TRBV7-6
size: many
D: -
CDR3: CASSIGHPYNEQFF
DNA: TGTGCCAGCAGCATAGGACATCCCTACAATGAGCAGTTCTTC

J: TRBJ1-1
V: TRBV28
size: many
D: TRBD1
CDR3: CASRVMAGTGINEAFF
DNA: TGTGCCAGCAGGGTGATGGCCGGGACAGGGATTAATGAAGCTTTCTTT

J: TRBJ2-3
V: TRBV15
size: many
D: -
CDR3: CATSRDGLPSPDTQYF
DNA: TGTGCCACCAGCAGAGATGGACTCCCGTCCCCAGATACGCAGTATTTT

J: TRBJ1-4
V: TRBV28
size: many
D: TRBD1
CDR3: CASSDHRGGEKLFF
DNA: TGTGCCAGCAGTGACCACAGGGGAGGTGAAAAACTGTTTTTT

J: TRBJ2-1
V: TRBV7-9
size: many
D: TRBD1
CDR3: CASSTRRDRDYNEQFF
DNA: TGTGCCAGCAGCACGCGCAGGGACAGGGACTACAATGAGCAGTTCTTC

J: TRBJ1-5
V: TRBV15
size: many
D: TRBD1
CDR3: CATSRATGVNNQPQHF
DNA: TGTGCCACCAGCAGAGCTACAGGGGTAAACAATCAGCCCCAGCATTTT

J: TRBJ2-3
V: TRBV6-1
size: many
D: TRBD2
CDR3: CASSEYSGTTNKDTQYF
DNA: TGTGCCAGCAGTGAATACTCCGGGACTACTAACAAAGATACGCAGTATTTT

J: TRBJ2-1
V: TRBV6-2/TRBV6-3
size: many
D: -
CDR3: CASSYGPTRKNNEQFF
DNA: TGTGCCAGCAGTTACGGACCGACTAGAAAGAACAATGAGCAGTTCTTC

J: TRBJ1-1
V: TRBV27
size: many
D: TRBD1
CDR3: CASRGKWGQPNTEAFF
DNA: TGTGCCAGCAGGGGTAAATGGGGACAGCCGAACACTGAAGCTTTCTTT